The 5 T cell receptor beta chains reported below all come from one sample, sequenced in a study of shared T cell receptors in the human thymus. Some clones are missing from TCRdb's copy, which holds only in-frame ones; the method was immunoSEQ multiplex PCR. The sample has about 540,000 clones; about four fifths are singletons. This sample was also put to use in a study of human thymus T cells.

The specimen was thymocytes. The origin of the receptors is a boy under two years old with a congenital heart defect.

The rearrangement uses TRBV28 and TRBJ1-2, with 7 bases aligning to TRBD1. Unmatched junction bases numbered 4, after V lost 0 bases and J lost 0 bases. The V gene's germline CDR1 is MDHEN and CDR2 SYDVKM. The CDR3 loop spans 16 amino acids. The DNA for the CDR3 is TGTGCCAGCAGTTTATGGAGGGGGCACCCTAACTATGGCTACACCTTC. As protein: CASSLWRGHPNYGYTF.

V gene TRBV28 combines with J gene TRBJ2-3; D may be TRBD2 (9 bases). From germline, CDR1 is MDHEN and CDR2 SYDVKM. The V and J ends lost 10 bases and 2 bases respectively, with 28 bases between them. This CDR3 is 18 amino acids long. CDR3 nucleotide sequence: TGTGCCACCCACGGGGGACAGGAGTTAGCGGGAGTCACAGATACGCAGTATTTT. The encoded protein is CATHGGQELAGVTDTQYF.

About this clone itself: Compared with germline, one end of the junction differs, possibly owing to a read error. The chain employs TRBV7-7 and TRBJ2-1, with 8 positions matching TRBD2. This CDR3 has 16 residues. Germline assignment: CDR1 SSHAT and CDR2 FNYEAQ (reference sequence). This chain's CDR3 is CASSPFTSGRGNEQFF. CDR3 nucleotide sequence: TGTGCTAGCAGCCCCTTTACTAGCGGACGGGGGAATGAGCAGTTCTTC.

The rearrangement links TRBV6-5 to TRBJ2-5; 7 bases are a match to TRBD1. Germline loops: CDR1 MNHEY, CDR2 SVGAGI. CDR3 size: 15 residues. Losses at the gene ends were 6 bases for V and 4 bases for J; bases not matched to a gene: 11. CDR3 in DNA: TGTGCCAGCAGCCCCGACAGGGACGAAGGAGAGACCCAGTACTTC. It translates to CASSPDRDEGETQYF.

The V gene is TRBV4-3, the J gene TRBJ2-7; 12 bases align to TRBD2. Germline V lookup: CDR1 LGHNA, CDR2 YSLEER. This CDR3 is 17 amino acids long. Trimming cost V 4 bases and J 0 bases; bases outside gene matches: 7. The chain's CDR3 is CASSRGTSGWPSYEQYF. The CDR3 coding sequence is TGCGCCAGCAGCCGCGGGACTAGCGGGTGGCCCTCCTACGAGCAGTACTTC.